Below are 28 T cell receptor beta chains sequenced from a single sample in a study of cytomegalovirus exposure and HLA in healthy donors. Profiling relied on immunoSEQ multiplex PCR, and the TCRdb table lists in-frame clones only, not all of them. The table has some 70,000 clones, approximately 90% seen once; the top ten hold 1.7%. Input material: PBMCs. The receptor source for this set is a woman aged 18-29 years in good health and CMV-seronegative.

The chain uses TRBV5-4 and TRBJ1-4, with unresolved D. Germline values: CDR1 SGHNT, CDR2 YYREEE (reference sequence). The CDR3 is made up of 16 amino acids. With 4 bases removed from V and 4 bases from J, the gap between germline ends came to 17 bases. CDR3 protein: CASSPDRVPNNEKLFF. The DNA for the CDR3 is TGTGCCAGCAGCCCCGACCGGGTCCCGAATAATGAAAAACTGTTTTTT.

CDR3 DNA: TGCGCCAGCAGTCGACTGAGAGTCCACGAGCAGTACTTC. It is translated as CASSRLRVHEQYF. V is TRBV4-1 and J is TRBJ2-7; D gene unclear. Germline CDR1 is MGHRA and CDR2 is YSYEKL. The V and J ends lost 6 bases and 5 bases respectively, with 14 bases between them. This CDR3 contains 13 residues.

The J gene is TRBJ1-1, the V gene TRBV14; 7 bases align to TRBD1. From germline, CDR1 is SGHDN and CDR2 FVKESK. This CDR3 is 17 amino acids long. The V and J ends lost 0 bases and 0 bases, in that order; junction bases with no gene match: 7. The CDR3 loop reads CASSQEGTEKMNTEAFF. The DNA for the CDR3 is TGTGCCAGCAGCCAAGAAGGGACAGAGAAAATGAACACTGAAGCTTTCTTT.

CDR3 bases: TGTGCCAGCAGCTGGACTAGCGGATACCAAGAGACCCAGTACTTC. Its protein product is CASSWTSGYQETQYF. The V gene is TRBV7-7, the J gene TRBJ2-5; 10 bases are shared with TRBD2. The CDR3 extends over 15 amino acids. Germline assignment: CDR1 SSHAT and CDR2 FNYEAQ (reference sequence). The V gene end was trimmed by 4 bases and the J gene end by 0 bases; junction bases not matched to a gene: 2.

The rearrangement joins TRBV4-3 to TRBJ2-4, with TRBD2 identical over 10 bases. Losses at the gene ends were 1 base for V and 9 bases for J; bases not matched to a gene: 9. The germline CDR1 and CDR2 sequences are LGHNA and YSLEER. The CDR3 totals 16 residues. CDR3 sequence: CASSQGGTSVSAIQYF. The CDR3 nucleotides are TGCGCCAGCAGCCAAGGCGGGACTAGCGTTTCTGCCATTCAGTACTTC.

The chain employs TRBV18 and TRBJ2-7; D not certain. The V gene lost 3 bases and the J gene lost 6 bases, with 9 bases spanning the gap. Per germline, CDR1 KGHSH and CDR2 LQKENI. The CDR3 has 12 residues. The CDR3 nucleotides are TGTGCCAGCTCACCCGAGGCGGTCGAGCAGTACTTC. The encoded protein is CASSPEAVEQYF.

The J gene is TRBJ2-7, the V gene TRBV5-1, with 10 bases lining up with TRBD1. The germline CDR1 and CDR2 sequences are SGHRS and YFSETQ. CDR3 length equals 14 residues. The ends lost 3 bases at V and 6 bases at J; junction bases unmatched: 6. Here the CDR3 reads CASSWGQGLSEQYF. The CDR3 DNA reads TGCGCCAGCAGCTGGGGACAGGGGCTCAGCGAGCAGTACTTC.

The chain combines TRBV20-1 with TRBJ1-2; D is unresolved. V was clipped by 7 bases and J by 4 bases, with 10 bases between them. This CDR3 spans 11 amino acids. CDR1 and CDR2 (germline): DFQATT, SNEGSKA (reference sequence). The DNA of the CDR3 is TGCAGTGGGGCAAGAGCCTATGGCTACACCTTC. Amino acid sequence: CSGARAYGYTF.

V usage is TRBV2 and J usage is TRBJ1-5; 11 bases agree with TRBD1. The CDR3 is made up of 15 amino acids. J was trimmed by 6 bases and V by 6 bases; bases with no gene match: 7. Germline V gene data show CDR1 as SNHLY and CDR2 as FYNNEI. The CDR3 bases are TGTGCCAGCAGAGGACAGGGGGCGGCGAGTCAGCCCCAGCATTTT. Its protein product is CASRGQGAASQPQHF.

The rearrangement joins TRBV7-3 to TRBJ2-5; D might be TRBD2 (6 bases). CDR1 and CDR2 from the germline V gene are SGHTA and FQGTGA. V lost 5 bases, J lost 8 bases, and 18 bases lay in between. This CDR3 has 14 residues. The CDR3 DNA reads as TGTGCCAGCAGCCTCACGGGAGCGTCTCCTACCCAGTACTTC. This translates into CASSLTGASPTQYF.

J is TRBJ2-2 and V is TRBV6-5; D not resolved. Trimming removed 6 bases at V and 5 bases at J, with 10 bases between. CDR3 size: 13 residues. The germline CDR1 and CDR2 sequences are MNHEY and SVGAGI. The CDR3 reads CASRAGSTGELFF. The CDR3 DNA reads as TGTGCCAGCAGGGCCGGGTCTACCGGGGAGCTGTTTTTT.

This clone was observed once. The CDR3: CARSLCHLDPGTSYEQYF. As DNA, the CDR3 is TGTGCCAGAAGCTTGTGTCATCTGGACCCGGGAACCTCCTACGAGCAGTACTTC. The chain recombines TRBV5-3 with TRBJ2-7, with a possible D match to TRBD2 (5 bases). TRBV5-3 is labeled an ORF, and its function is uncertain. The CDR3 contains 18 residues. With 1 base removed from V and 0 bases from J, the gap between germline ends came to 20 bases.

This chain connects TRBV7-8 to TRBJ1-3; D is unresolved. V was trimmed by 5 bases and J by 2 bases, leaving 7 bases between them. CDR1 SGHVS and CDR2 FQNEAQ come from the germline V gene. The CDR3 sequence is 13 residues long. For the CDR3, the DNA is TGTGCCAGCAGCCCGGGAGCTGGAAACACCATATATTTT. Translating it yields CASSPGAGNTIYF.

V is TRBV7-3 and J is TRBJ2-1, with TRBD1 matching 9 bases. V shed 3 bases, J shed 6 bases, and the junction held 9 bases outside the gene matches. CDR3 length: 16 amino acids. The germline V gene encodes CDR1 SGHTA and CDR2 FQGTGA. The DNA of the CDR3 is TGTGCCAGCAGCTTCATACAGGGGGCTGGGTTCAATGAGCAGTTCTTC. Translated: CASSFIQGAGFNEQFF. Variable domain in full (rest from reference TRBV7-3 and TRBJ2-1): GAGVSQTPSNKVTEKGKYVELRCDPISGHTALYWYRQSLGQGPEFLIYFQGTGAADDSGLPNDRFFAVRPEGSVSTLKIQRTERGDSAVYLCASSFIQGAGFNEQFFGPGTRLTVL.

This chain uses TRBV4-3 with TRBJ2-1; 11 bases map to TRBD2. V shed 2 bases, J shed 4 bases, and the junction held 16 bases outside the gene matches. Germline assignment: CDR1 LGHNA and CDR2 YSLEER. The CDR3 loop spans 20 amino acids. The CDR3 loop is CASSQLTSGGTLNEYNEQFF. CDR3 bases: TGCGCCAGCAGCCAATTAACTAGCGGGGGTACCCTTAACGAATACAATGAGCAGTTCTTC.

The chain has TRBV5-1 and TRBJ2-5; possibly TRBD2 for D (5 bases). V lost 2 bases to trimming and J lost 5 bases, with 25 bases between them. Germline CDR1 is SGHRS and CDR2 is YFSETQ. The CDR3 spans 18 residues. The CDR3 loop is CASSFHSIGVAGKETQYF. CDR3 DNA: TGCGCCAGCAGCTTCCACAGTATTGGGGTCGCGGGTAAGGAGACCCAGTACTTC.

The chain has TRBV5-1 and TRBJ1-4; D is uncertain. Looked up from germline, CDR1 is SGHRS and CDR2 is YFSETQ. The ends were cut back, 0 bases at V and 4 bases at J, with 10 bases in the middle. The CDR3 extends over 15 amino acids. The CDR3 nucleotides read TGCGCCAGCAGCTTGGGTTCAGGATTTAATGAAAAACTGTTTTTT. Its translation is CASSLGSGFNEKLFF.

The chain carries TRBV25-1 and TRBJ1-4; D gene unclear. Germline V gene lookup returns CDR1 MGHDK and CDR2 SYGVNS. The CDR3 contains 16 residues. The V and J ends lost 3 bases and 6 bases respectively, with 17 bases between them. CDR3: CASSDRRAGRDEKLFF. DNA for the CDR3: TGTGCCAGCAGTGACAGAAGGGCGGGGAGGGATGAAAAACTGTTTTTT. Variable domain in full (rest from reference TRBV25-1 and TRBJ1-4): EADIYQTPRYLVIGTGKKITLECSQTMGHDKMYWYQQDPGMELHLIHYSYGVNSTEKGDLSSESTVSRIRTEHFPLTLESARPSHTSQYLCASSDRRAGRDEKLFFGSGTQLSVL.

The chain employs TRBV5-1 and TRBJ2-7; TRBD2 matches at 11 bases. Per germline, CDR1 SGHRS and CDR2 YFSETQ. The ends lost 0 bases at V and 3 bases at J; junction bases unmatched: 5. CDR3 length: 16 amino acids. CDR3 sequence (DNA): TGCGCCAGCAGCTTGGGGCTAGCGGGAGGAATCTACGAGCAGTACTTC. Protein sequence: CASSLGLAGGIYEQYF.

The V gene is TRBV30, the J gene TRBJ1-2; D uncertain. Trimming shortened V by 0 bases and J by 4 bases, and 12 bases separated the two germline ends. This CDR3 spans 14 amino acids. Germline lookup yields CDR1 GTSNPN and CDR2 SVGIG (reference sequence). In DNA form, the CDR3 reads TGTGCCTGGAGTGTACAAGTGAGAGGCTATGGCTACACCTTC. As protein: CAWSVQVRGYGYTF.

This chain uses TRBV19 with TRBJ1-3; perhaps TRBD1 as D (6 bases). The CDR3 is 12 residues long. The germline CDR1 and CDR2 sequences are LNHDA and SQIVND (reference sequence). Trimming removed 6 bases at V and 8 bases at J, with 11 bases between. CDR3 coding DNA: TGTGCCAGTAGCCCTCAGGGGTACACCATATATTTT. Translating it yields CASSPQGYTIYF.

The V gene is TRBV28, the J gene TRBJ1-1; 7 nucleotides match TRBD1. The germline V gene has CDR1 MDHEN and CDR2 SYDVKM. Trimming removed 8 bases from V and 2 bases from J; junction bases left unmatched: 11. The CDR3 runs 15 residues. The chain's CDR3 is CASRGGGGRNTEAFF. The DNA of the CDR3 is TGTGCCAGCCGAGGGGGCGGGGGGCGTAACACTGAAGCTTTCTTT.

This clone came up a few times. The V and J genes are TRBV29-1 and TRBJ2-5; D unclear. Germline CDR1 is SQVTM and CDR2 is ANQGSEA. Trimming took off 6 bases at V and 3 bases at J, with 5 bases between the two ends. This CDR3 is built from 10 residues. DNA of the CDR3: TGCAGCGTCCAGGAAGAGACCCAGTACTTC. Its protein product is CSVQEETQYF.

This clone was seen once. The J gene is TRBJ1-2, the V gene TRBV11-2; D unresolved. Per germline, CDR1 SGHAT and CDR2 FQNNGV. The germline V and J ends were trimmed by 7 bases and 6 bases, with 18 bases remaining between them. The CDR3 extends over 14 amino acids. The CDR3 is CASTNPGDQDGYTF. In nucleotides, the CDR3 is TGTGCCAGCACAAATCCGGGAGACCAGGATGGCTACACCTTC.

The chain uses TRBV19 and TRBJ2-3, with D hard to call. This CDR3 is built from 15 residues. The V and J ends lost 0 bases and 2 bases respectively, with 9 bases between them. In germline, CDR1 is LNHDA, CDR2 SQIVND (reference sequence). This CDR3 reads CASSIDPGLTDTQYF. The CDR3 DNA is TGTGCCAGTAGTATAGACCCAGGCCTCACAGATACGCAGTATTTT.

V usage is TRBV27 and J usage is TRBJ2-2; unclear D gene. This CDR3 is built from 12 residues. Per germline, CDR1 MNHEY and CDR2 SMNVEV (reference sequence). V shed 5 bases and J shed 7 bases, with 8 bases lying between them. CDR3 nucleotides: TGTGCCAGCAGTCCTGTTGTCGGGGAGCTGTTTTTT. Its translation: CASSPVVGELFF.

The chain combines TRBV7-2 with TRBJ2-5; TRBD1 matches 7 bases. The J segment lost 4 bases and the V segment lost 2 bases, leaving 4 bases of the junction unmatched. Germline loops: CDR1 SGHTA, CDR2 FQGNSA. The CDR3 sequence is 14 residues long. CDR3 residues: CASSLLGGIETQYF. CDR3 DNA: TGTGCCAGCAGCTTATTAGGGGGCATAGAGACCCAGTACTTC.

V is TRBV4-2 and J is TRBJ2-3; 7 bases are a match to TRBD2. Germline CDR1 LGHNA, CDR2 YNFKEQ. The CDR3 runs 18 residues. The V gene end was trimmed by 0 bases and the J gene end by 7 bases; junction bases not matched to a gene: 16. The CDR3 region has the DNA TGTGCCAGCAGCCAAGATGGGAGGGCAAGCGGGGCCATGAATACGCAGTATTTT. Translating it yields CASSQDGRASGAMNTQYF.